This entry describes one TCR beta chain. The data are from a study of blood T cell repertoires in COVID-19. On the study more broadly: Some COVID-19 samples were acute and others convalescent; all came from the United States, Italy and Spain. The cDNA or gDNA used as material had been derived from T cells, B-cell-depleted T cells, or PBMCs.

Across under 25 US areas, participants ranged in age from about 18 to 90 years. Participants' reported clinical history set cohort assignment. This CDR3 is 12 amino acids long. In germline, CDR1 is SGHDT, CDR2 YYEEEE. With 4 bases removed from V and 6 bases from J, the gap between germline ends came to 10 bases. The protocol was immunoSEQ multiplex PCR, while the TCRdb copy is restricted to in-frame clones and leaves out a portion. The sample records about 320,000 clones, nearly 90% being singletons. The TCR originated in a woman in her 30s who had recovered from COVID-19. Sequencing input: PBMCs or T cells enriched from blood (not recorded which). The chain links TRBV5-6 to TRBJ1-2; no firm D call. CDR3 protein: CASSQAKNGYTF. The CDR3 nucleotides read TGTGCCAGCAGCCAGGCCAAAAATGGCTACACCTTC.